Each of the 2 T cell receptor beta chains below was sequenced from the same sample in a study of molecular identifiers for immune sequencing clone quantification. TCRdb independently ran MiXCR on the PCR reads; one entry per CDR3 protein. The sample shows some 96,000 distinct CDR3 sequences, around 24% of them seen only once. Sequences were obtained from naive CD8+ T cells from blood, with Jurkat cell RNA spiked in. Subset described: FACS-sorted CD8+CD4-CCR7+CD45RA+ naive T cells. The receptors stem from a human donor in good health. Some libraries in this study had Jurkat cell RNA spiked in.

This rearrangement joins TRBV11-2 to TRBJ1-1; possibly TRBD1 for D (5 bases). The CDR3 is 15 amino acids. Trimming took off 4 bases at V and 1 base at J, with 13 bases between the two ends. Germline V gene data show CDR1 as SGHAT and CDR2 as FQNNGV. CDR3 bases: TGTGCCAGCAGCTCGCCCGGGGCCTGGAACACTGAAGCTTTCTTT. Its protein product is CASSSPGAWNTEAFF.

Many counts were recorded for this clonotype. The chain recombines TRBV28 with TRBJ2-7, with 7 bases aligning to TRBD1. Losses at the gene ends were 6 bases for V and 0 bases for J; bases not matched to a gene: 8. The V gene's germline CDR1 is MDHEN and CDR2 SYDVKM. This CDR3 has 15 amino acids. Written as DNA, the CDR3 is TGTGCCAGCAGGGGACCGGGACAGAGCTCCTACGAGCAGTACTTC. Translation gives CASRGPGQSSYEQYF.